These 16 T cell receptor beta chains were all obtained from the same sample, sequenced in a study of shared clonotypes between healthy human individuals. Sequencing used immunoSEQ multiplex PCR; TCRdb keeps in-frame clones, though not all of them. Seen here are around 1.1 million clones, around 78% observed once, and the top ten hold under 0.8%. Sequenced input: memory CD4+ T cells from PBMCs. Subset denoted: CD45RA-negative fraction. The source of these receptors is a man younger than 35 in good health. Some clones in this sample may be carry-over from other donors' samples.

The V call is TRBV15, the J call TRBJ1-4; maybe TRBD1 (5 bases). The CDR3 runs to 15 residues. V was cut by 1 base and J by 5 bases, with 11 bases left in between. Germline CDR1 and CDR2: LNHNV and YYDKDF (reference sequence). The CDR3 DNA follows: TGTGCCACCAGCAGAGCAGGGATTTGGAATGAAAAACTGTTTTTT. This translates into CATSRAGIWNEKLFF.

This clone was seen only once. This rearrangement joins TRBV9 to TRBJ1-5; possible D gene TRBD1, 6 bases. The CDR3 spans 15 residues. The V gene's germline CDR1 is SGDLS and CDR2 YYNGEE. V was clipped by 3 bases and J by 3 bases, with 13 bases between them. The CDR3 nucleotides are TGTGCCAGCAGCGCAGGGGCGTCCGACAATCAGCCCCAGCATTTT. Its translation is CASSAGASDNQPQHF.

The J gene is TRBJ2-1, the V gene TRBV7-2; maybe TRBD1 (6 bases). Trimming took off 5 bases at V and 4 bases at J, with 21 bases between the two ends. The length of the CDR3 is 17 residues. Germline V lookup: CDR1 SGHTA, CDR2 FQGNSA. The CDR3 loop reads CASSPSSTGILYNEQFF. CDR3 nucleotide sequence: TGTGCCAGCAGCCCGTCCTCGACAGGAATCCTATACAATGAGCAGTTCTTC.

This clone occurred once. This sequence joins TRBV19 and TRBJ2-2; 7 bases map to TRBD2. Germline V gives CDR1 LNHDA, CDR2 SQIVND (reference sequence). Trimming cost V 5 bases and J 6 bases; bases outside gene matches: 6. The CDR3 has 14 amino acids. The CDR3 coding sequence is TGTGCCAGTAGTCCGCCTGGGGGGGCCGGGGAGCTGTTTTTT. Translation gives CASSPPGGAGELFF.

This chain uses TRBV27 with TRBJ1-2; tentative D call: TRBD1 (5 bases). In germline, CDR1 is MNHEY, CDR2 SMNVEV (reference sequence). The CDR3 contains 11 residues. V was clipped by 7 bases and J by 6 bases, with 9 bases between them. The CDR3 DNA reads TGTGCCAGCACGGGGGGGGATGGCTACACCTTC. Protein product: CASTGGDGYTF.

This clone was found many times. Other DNA sequences of this sample code for an identical CDR3. This sequence joins TRBV5-1 and TRBJ1-4; D not certain. Germline V gene sequence: CDR1 SGHRS, CDR2 YFSETQ. This CDR3 spans 12 amino acids. V lost 0 bases to trimming and J lost 8 bases, with 5 bases between them. Written as DNA, the CDR3 is TGCGCCAGCAGCTTGGATCTCGAAAAACTGTTTTTT. It yields the protein CASSLDLEKLFF.

The V and J genes are TRBV7-9 and TRBJ2-7; D possibly uses TRBD1 or TRBD2 (6 bases each). Trimming shortened V by 5 bases and J by 4 bases, and 15 bases separated the two germline ends. This CDR3 comprises 14 residues. Germline CDR1 is SEHNR and CDR2 is FQNEAQ (reference sequence). CDR3 residues: CASSPVGGKYEQYF. In DNA form, the CDR3 reads TGTGCCAGCAGCCCCGTGGGGGGCAAGTACGAGCAGTACTTC.

This chain connects TRBV19 to TRBJ2-4; the D gene is possibly TRBD2 (5 bases). Germline V lookup: CDR1 LNHDA, CDR2 SQIVND (reference sequence). The CDR3 consists of 12 residues. V was shortened by 6 bases and J by 12 bases, with 15 bases between the two germline ends. The CDR3 sequence: CASSPSSRGQYF. The CDR3 coding sequence is TGTGCCAGTAGCCCCTCCAGCCGGGGTCAGTACTTC.

V gene TRBV19 combines with J gene TRBJ2-2, with D perhaps TRBD2 (5 bases). The CDR3 loop spans 14 amino acids. Germline V gene data show CDR1 as LNHDA and CDR2 as SQIVND (reference sequence). Trimming pared 8 bases from V and 7 bases from J, leaving 17 bases between. This CDR3 is CASALLGRDGELFF. In DNA form, the CDR3 reads TGTGCCAGTGCGCTCCTCGGTCGGGACGGGGAGCTGTTTTTT.

The chain couples TRBV6-4 to TRBJ1-1, with D perhaps matching TRBD1 (5 bases). The CDR3 consists of 14 residues. The V gene's germline CDR1 is MRHNA and CDR2 SNTAGT. Between the trimmed V and J ends, which lost 8 bases and 3 bases, there was a span of 16 bases. The CDR3 DNA reads TGTGCCAGCCGCAGAGCGATGGGGGACACTGAAGCTTTCTTT. This codes for CASRRAMGDTEAFF.

V is TRBV5-1 and J is TRBJ2-7, with 7 bases matching TRBD2. Germline CDR1 and CDR2: SGHRS and YFSETQ. The CDR3 is 14 residues long. Unmatched junction bases numbered 10, after V lost 4 bases and J lost 6 bases. CDR3 loop: CASSHGLGLFEQYF. Here the CDR3 DNA reads TGCGCCAGCAGCCATGGACTAGGTCTCTTCGAGCAGTACTTC.

This clone appeared a single time. The chain has TRBV6-5 and TRBJ1-2; D not resolved. The CDR3 has 14 amino acids. V was pared by 3 bases and J by 2 bases, with 10 bases between. Germline values: CDR1 MNHEY, CDR2 SVGAGI. This CDR3 reads CASSYTGYNYGYTF. CDR3 sequence (DNA): TGTGCCAGCAGTTATACGGGTTACAACTATGGCTACACCTTC.

The chain carries TRBV7-2 and TRBJ2-2, with D uncertain. The germline CDR1 and CDR2 sequences are SGHTA and FQGNSA. The CDR3 has 14 amino acids. The ends were cut back, 5 bases at V and 6 bases at J, with 13 bases in the middle. CDR3 in DNA: TGTGCCAGCAGCGGGAACACTGTGTCCGGGGAGCTGTTTTTT. Its protein is CASSGNTVSGELFF.

The chain employs TRBV6-1 and TRBJ2-2; D gene uncertain. The germline V gene encodes CDR1 MNHNS and CDR2 SASEGT. V lost 2 bases and J 1 base, leaving 11 bases between the germline ends. The CDR3 is 16 residues long. The DNA of the CDR3 is TGTGCCAGCAGTGAATTCTTGTACTTGAACACCGGGGAGCTGTTTTTT. Protein: CASSEFLYLNTGELFF.

V and J are TRBV5-6 and TRBJ2-2; D is uncertain. The V gene lost 0 bases and the J gene lost 4 bases, with 13 bases spanning the gap. This CDR3 is built from 16 residues. CDR1 and CDR2 from the germline V gene are SGHDT and YYEEEE. The CDR3 loop is CASSLAHGSSTGELFF. Written as DNA, the CDR3 is TGTGCCAGCAGCTTGGCGCACGGTTCGAGCACCGGGGAGCTGTTTTTT.

This clone was seen repeatedly, ten times or more. Additional DNA sequences in this sample encode the identical CDR3. The rearrangement uses TRBV30 and TRBJ1-1; D remains unclear. Trimming took 0 bases from V and 2 from J, leaving 10 bases between them. Germline CDR1 is GTSNPN and CDR2 is SVGIG (reference sequence). The CDR3 is 14 amino acids. This CDR3 is CAWSVRGINTEAFF. The CDR3 nucleotides are TGTGCCTGGAGTGTGAGAGGGATAAACACTGAAGCTTTCTTT.